This TCR beta chain was recorded in a study of T cell responses to AZD1222 COVID-19 vaccine (dated by TCRdb to about 2021). A note on the overall study: A total of 230 to 250 trial participants underwent TCR sequencing, of whom 200 to 220 had received two doses of AZD1222 and around 26 had received two doses of the MenACWY control vaccine. Enrollment into the trials was organized by age into subgroups of 18-55, 56-69 and 70-plus years, and those subgroups contained roughly 150, 30 and 60 TCR-sequenced participants, respectively. What the study reported, not specific to this receptor: Nearly half of unique spike-specific TCRs reportedly recognized epitopes outside regions mutated in the B.1.351 and B.1.1.7 variants. In the small 56-69-year group, the increase in depth fell short of significance, most likely because of low power. Conclusions about previously exposed vaccinees are limited, since just a handful of AZD1222 recipients were seropositive for SARS-CoV-2 at baseline. After two AZD1222 doses, spike-specific TCR breadth and depth were significantly higher than at day 0 and than in MenACWY recipients. The whole spike protein was spanned by vaccine-associated CD4 TCRs, and dominant responses were seen in regions 160-218 and 743-854. Most participants were white British and females outnumbered males, and the authors suggested that clonal diversity may have been underestimated. Because no day 14 peak-response samples were available, repertoires were characterized only after the peak T cell response.

V and J lose 5 bases and 6 bases, and a span of 13 bases separates them. CDR1 is given as MDHEN and CDR2 as SYDVKM, both from the germline V gene. The CDR3 goes from the cysteine to the phenylalanine over 14 residues. CDR3 DNA only is kept here, 42 bases in frame from base 1. The sample's time point label, decoded: about 28 days (+/-7) after the second vaccine dose. AZD1222 recipients given second doses at about 4 weeks or at about 12 weeks were pooled, since spike-specific TCR depth and breadth were not found to differ between the two schedules. The vaccinee samples were drawn from two UK trials, COV001 and COV002, one of which was a single-blind randomized controlled phase 2/3 trial testing AZD1222 (ChAdOx1 nCoV-19) in healthy adults. For TCRbeta chain sequencing, PBMC samples were collected from trial participants at day 0 and at day 28 after the second dose. In regard to this clone: No antigen is known for it. Qualities for individual bases were not recorded, and no much larger clone is one base off.

The CDR3 regions of human TCRbeta chains were analyzed by immunosequencing. The authors' pipeline ran thus. Repertoire TCRs were matched against a reference library of SARS-CoV-2-specific TCRs generated with the MIRA antigen-specificity platform. Breadth meant the fraction of unique TCRs that were SARS-CoV-2-associated, whereas depth meant the fraction of total T cells that were SARS-CoV-2-associated. Each spike-specific TCR was assigned to its reactive spike region and to a CD4 or CD8 class using the MIRA data. Log10-transformed breadth and depth values were compared by one-way ANOVA with Sidak's multiple comparisons tests. TCRdb took this table from immuneACCESS and kept in-frame rearrangements with V and J called. Such tables lack part of the clones; where checked against another copy, unresolved V genes explain under half of the gap, and the rest is unexplained. V and J calls and clone size follow that table, whereas D and trimming were derived from the DNA. Here the sample has under 150,000 clones; roughly 92% occur a single time. The ten largest make up roughly 1% of the sample.

The sample was peripheral blood, taken 28 days after the second AZD1222 dose. The sequence came from an adult who received the AZD1222 COVID-19 vaccine. This receptor chain uses TRBV28 and TRBJ1-4, and TRBD1 may be the D gene, going by 6 matching bases. The bases read TGTGCCAGCAGTGCCAGGGGTGAATATGAAAAACTGTTTTTT. It specifies CASSARGEYEKLFF.